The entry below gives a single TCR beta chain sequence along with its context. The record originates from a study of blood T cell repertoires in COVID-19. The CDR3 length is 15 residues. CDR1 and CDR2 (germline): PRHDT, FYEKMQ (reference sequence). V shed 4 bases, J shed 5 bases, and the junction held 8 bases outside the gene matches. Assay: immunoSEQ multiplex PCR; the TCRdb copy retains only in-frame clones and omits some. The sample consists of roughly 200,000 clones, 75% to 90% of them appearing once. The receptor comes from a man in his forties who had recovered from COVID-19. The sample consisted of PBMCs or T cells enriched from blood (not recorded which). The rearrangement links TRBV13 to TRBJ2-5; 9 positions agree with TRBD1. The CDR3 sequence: CASSSSTGGLETQYF. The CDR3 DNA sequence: TGTGCCAGCAGCTCCTCGACAGGGGGACTTGAGACCCAGTACTTC.